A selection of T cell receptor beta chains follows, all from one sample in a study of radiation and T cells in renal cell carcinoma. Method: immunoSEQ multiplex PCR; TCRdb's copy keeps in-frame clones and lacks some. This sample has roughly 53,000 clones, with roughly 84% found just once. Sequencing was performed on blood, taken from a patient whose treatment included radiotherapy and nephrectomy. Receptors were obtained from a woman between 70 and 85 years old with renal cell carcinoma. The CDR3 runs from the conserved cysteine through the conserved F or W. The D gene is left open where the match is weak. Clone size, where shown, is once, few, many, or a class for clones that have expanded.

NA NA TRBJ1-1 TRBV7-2 TGTGCCAGCAGCCCATTGATGAACACTGAAGCTTTCTTT CASSPLMNTEAFF
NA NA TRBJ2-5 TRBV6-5 TGTGCCAGCAGCCCCGGGACAAGGTACCAAGAGACCCAGTACTTC CASSPGTRYQETQYF
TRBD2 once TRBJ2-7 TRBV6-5 TGTGCCAGCAGACCGACTAGCGGGGAAACCTACGAGCAGTACTTC CASRPTSGETYEQYF
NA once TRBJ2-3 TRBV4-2 TGTGCCAGCAGCCAAGGGTCCCCGCCAGATACGCAGTATTTT CASSQGSPPDTQYF
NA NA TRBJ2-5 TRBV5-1 TGCGCCAGCAGCGACAACACAGGTGGGGAGACCCAGTACTTC CASSDNTGGETQYF
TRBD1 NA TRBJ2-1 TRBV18 TGTGCCAGTCAGGCCCGGACAGGGGCCGATTACAATGAGCAGTTCTTC CASQARTGADYNEQFF
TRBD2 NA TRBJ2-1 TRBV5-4 TGTGCCAGCAGCTTGGATTTAGCGGGACAACTCCACAATGAGCAGTTCTTC CASSLDLAGQLHNEQFF
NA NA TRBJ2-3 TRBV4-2 TGTGCCAGCAGCCAAGAGGGGCAGCGCCGGGATACGCAGTATTTT CASSQEGQRRDTQYF
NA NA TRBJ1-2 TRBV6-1 TGTGCCAGCAGTGAACCGCACTTAGGGAACTATGGCTACACCTTC CASSEPHLGNYGYTF
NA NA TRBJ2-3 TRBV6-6 TGTGCCAGCAGTTACTCAGTGGGAGGCGCAGATACGCAGTATTTT CASSYSVGGADTQYF
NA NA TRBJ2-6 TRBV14 TGTGCCAGCAGGGACTCTGGGGCCAACGTCCTGACTTTC CASRDSGANVLTF
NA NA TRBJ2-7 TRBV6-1 TGTGCCAGCAGTGAAGCGGTGCGGGGCTACGAGCAGTACTTC CASSEAVRGYEQYF
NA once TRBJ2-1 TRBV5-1 TGCGCCAGCAGCAACTCCTACCGGGACAATGAGCAGTTCTTC CASSNSYRDNEQFF
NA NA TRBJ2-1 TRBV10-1 TGCGCCAGCAGTGAGCCGCGAGGACAGGGGGCGACTAGCGGGGTATACAATGAGCAGTTCTTC CASSEPRGQGATSGVYNEQFF
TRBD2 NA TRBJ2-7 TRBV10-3 TGTGCCATCAAGCAGGGACTAGCGGGAAAATACGAGCAGTACTTC CAIKQGLAGKYEQYF
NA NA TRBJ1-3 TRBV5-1 TGCGCCAGCAGCTTGGCCTGGCAGAACTCTGGAAACACCATATATTTT CASSLAWQNSGNTIYF
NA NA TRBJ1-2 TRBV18 TGTGCCAGCTCAACAGGAGACTATGGCTACACCTTC CASSTGDYGYTF
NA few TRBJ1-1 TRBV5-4 TGTGCCAGCAGCTGGGTTGGGGGGGACACTGAAGCTTTCTTT CASSWVGGDTEAFF
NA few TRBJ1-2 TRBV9 TGTGCCAGCAGCCCACAGGGAAGCTATGGCTACACCTTC CASSPQGSYGYTF
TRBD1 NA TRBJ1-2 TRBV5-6 TGTGCCAGCAGCTTGGGGTGGACAGGGGGCAACTATGGCTACACCTTC CASSLGWTGGNYGYTF
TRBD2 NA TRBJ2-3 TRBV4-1 TGCGCCAGCAGCCACGCGGGACTAGCGGAGCTGACAGATACGCAGTATTTT CASSHAGLAELTDTQYF
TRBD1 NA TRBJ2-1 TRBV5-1 TGCGCCAGCAGCTTTACAGGGGCGAACAATGAGCAGTTCTTC CASSFTGANNEQFF
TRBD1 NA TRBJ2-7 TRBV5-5 TGTGCCAGCAGCATTTTGACAGGGGAATTTTACGAGCAGTACTTC CASSILTGEFYEQYF
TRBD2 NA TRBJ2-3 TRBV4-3 TGCGCCAGCAGCCAAGAGACGGGACTAGCGGGATCAGATACGCAGTATTTT CASSQETGLAGSDTQYF
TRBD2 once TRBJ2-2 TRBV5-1 TGCGCCAGCAGCTCAGGACCCCTAGCGGGAGACACCGGGGAGCTGTTTTTT CASSSGPLAGDTGELFF
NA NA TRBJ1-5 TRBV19 TGTGCCAGTAGTTTCCTTGGAGGGACGGATAGCAATCAGCCCCAGCATTTT CASSFLGGTDSNQPQHF
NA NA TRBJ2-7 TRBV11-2 TGTGCCAGCCACTCCCGGGGCGGGTTTCAGTACTTC CASHSRGGFQYF
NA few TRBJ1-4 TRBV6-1 TGTGCCAGCAGACCGTCCCGGGACGGGGAAAAACTGTTTTTT CASRPSRDGEKLFF
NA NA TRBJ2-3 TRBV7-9 TGTGCCAGCAGCTCCGGGAGCCTCACAGATACGCAGTATTTT CASSSGSLTDTQYF
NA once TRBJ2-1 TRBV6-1 TGTGCCAGCAGTGATGACCAGGGAAAGCAGTTCTTC CASSDDQGKQFF
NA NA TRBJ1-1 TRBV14 TGTGCCAGCAGCCAATATAAGGGGCTAAGGACTGAAGCTTTCTTT CASSQYKGLRTEAFF
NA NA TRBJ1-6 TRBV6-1 TGTGCCAGCAGTGTTATCATAATCAGCTCCTATAATTCACCCCTCCACTTT CASSVIIISSYNSPLHF
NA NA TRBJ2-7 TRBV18 TGTGCCAGCTCGAAAACAGGGAAGGGGGCCTACGAGCAGTACTTC CASSKTGKGAYEQYF
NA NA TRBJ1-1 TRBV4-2 TGTGCCAGCAGCGATGGGAGGACTGAAGCTTTCTTT CASSDGRTEAFF
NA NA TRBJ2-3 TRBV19 TGTGCCAGTACCGAGGGGGGCGGACCCACAGATACGCAGTATTTT CASTEGGGPTDTQYF
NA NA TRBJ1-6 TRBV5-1 TGCGCCAGCAGCTTCGACCAGAGGAATTCACCCCTCCACTTT CASSFDQRNSPLHF
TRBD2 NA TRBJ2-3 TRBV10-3 TGTGCCATCAGTGAGTCTAGCGGGAGTGTCAGTACAGATACGCAGTATTTT CAISESSGSVSTDTQYF
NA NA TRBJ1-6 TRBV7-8 TGTGCCAGCAGCTTAAACAGGCGATATTCACCCCTCCACTTT CASSLNRRYSPLHF
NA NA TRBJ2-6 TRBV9 TGTGCCAGCAGCCCATTTATTGGGGTGCCCCTCTCTGGGGCCAACGTCCTGACTTTC CASSPFIGVPLSGANVLTF
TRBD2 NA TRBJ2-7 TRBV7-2 TGTGCCAGCAGCTCCGTCCCGGGACTAGCGGGGGGGACCGAGCAGTACTTC CASSSVPGLAGGTEQYF
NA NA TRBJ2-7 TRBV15 TGTGCCACCAGCACCTCGAAACATTACGAGCAGTACTTC CATSTSKHYEQYF
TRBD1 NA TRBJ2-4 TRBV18 TGTGCCAGCTCACCAGTTTCGCCCACAGGGGTGGCCAAAAACATTCAGTACTTC CASSPVSPTGVAKNIQYF
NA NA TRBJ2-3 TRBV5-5 TGTGCCAGCAGCCTGCGTCTCTCCTACCGCACAGATACGCAGTATTTT CASSLRLSYRTDTQYF
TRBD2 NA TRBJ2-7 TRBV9 TGTGCCAGCAGCCCCTCGTGGGGGGGCTACGAGCAGTACTTC CASSPSWGGYEQYF
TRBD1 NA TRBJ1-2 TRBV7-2 TGTGCCAGCAGCTTAGTTGGACAGGGAAACTATGGCTACACCTTC CASSLVGQGNYGYTF
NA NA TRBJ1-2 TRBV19 TGTGCCAGTAGCCTTGATGTTGGGCATCGGGGCTACACCTTC CASSLDVGHRGYTF
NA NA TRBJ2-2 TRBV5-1 TGCGCCAGCAGCTTGGTTCAGACGAACACCGGGGAGCTGTTTTTT CASSLVQTNTGELFF
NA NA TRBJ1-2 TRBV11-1 TGTGCCAGCAGCCCTCAGGGACGTGGCTACACCTTC CASSPQGRGYTF
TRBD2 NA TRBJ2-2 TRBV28 TGTGCCAGCAGCCCACCGGGGGGGACCGGGGAGCTGTTTTTT CASSPPGGTGELFF
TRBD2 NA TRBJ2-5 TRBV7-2 TGTGCCAGCAGCCAAAGCGGGGGGCGAGGGCAAGAGACCCAGTACTTC CASSQSGGRGQETQYF
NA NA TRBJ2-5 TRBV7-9 TGTGCCAGCAGCCTACTTACGGGGGAGACCCAGTACTTC CASSLLTGETQYF
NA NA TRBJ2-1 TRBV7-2 TGTGCCAGCAGCCTACCTTTGGTGGCGGAGGAGCAGTTCTTC CASSLPLVAEEQFF
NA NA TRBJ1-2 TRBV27 TGTGCCAGCCCTGGGGATTATGGCTACACCTTC CASPGDYGYTF
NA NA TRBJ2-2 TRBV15 TGTGCCACCAGCAGAGGGGGTAGCGGAGCCCCAAACACCGGGGAGCTGTTTTTT CATSRGGSGAPNTGELFF
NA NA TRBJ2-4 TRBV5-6 TGTGCCAGCAGGCGGGACAGTCAAAACATTCAGTACTTC CASRRDSQNIQYF
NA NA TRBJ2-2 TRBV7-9 TGTGCCAGCAGCTTGCGCGTCCCGGAGGAGCTGTTTTTT CASSLRVPEELFF
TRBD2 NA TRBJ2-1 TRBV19 TGTGCCAGTAGTATCCGGCGGGAGGGCCTGAGGAATGAGCAGTTCTTC CASSIRREGLRNEQFF
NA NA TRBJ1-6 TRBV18 TGTGCCAGCTCACCTGATTACGGCAAATCACCCCTCCACTTT CASSPDYGKSPLHF
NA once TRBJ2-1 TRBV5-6 TGTGCCAGCAGCACCTTTGCGGGGAAGACCTACAATGAGCAGTTCTTC CASSTFAGKTYNEQFF
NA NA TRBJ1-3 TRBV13 TGTGCCAGCAGCTTAGCAGGGAGATCTGGAAACACCATATATTTT CASSLAGRSGNTIYF